The T cell receptor (beta chain) under discussion was sequenced for a study of CXCR3-negative and CXCR3-positive naive CD8 T cells. Study summary: About 140 million TRB reads were obtained overall (about 1.5 +/- 0.3 million per library). Study-level results: It was found that naive subsets had comparable surface CD5, and TCR strength was inferred from TRB CDR3 properties. In CXCR3-positive naive cells, the TRB CDR3s were more hydrophobic than in CXCR3-negative naive cells. Diversity ran similarly high across both naive subsets but far lower in memory CD8+ cells.

Preparation of TRB cDNA libraries relied on 5' RACE carrying UMI labels. TCRdb reworked the 5' RACE reads into one entry per CDR3 protein, no DNA. The specimen's table records 100,000 to 150,000 distinct CDR3 sequences. As concerns this clonotype: What it binds is unknown.

The germline gives CDR1 SEHNR, CDR2 FQNEAQ (reference sequence). The CDR3 is 16 residues long. The TCR sequence derives from a human donor in good health. Some clones in this sample may be carry-over from other donors' samples. The sequencing input was naive CXCR3- CD8+ T cells from blood. The subset is: CD45RO-CCR7+CD27+CD95- naive CD8+ T cells lacking CXCR3 (TNR3-). V usage is TRBV7-9 and J usage is TRBJ2-3; the D gene TCRdb calls, TRBD2, cannot be checked with no DNA. CDR3 amino acids: CASPPNDARFTDTQYF. The whole variable domain, remainder taken from reference TRBV7-9 and TRBJ2-3, is DTGVSQNPRHKITKRGQNVTFRCDPISEHNRLYWYRQTLGQGPEFLTYFQNEAQLEKSRLLSDRFSAERPKGSFSTLEIQRTEQGDSAMYLCASPPNDARFTDTQYFGPGTRLTVL.